The 22 T cell receptor beta chains given below trace back to one sample, sequenced in a study of cytomegalovirus exposure and HLA in healthy donors. Amplification used 60 Vbeta primers and 13 Jbeta primers. Assay: immunoSEQ multiplex PCR; the TCRdb copy retains only in-frame clones and omits some. This sample's table reports approximately 110,000 clones. The material sequenced was PBMCs. These receptors all stem from a man under 40 in good health and CMV-seronegative.

The rearrangement uses TRBV15 and TRBJ1-2, with D possibly TRBD1 on 5 matching bases. The CDR3 contains 15 residues. V was shortened by 7 bases and J by 0 bases, with 15 bases between the two germline ends. CDR1 is LNHNV and CDR2 is YYDKDF in the germline V gene (reference sequence). The DNA of the CDR3 is TGTGCCACCACCCCGGGGGGATCCGCTAACTATGGCTACACCTTC. Amino acid sequence: CATTPGGSANYGYTF.

V and J are TRBV7-2 and TRBJ2-3; D possibly corresponds to TRBD2 (5 bases). The germline gives CDR1 SGHTA, CDR2 FQGNSA. The CDR3 has 18 amino acids. V lost 2 bases, J lost 0 bases, and 18 bases lay in between. Here the CDR3 DNA reads TGTGCCAGCAGCTTACGCTTTAGGACTGCCTCTAGCACAGATACGCAGTATTTT. It translates to CASSLRFRTASSTDTQYF.

With respect to this clone: At one of its ends the junction is not consistent with the germline gene, which may arise from a read error. The rearrangement joins TRBV30 to TRBJ1-1, with 8 bases that match TRBD1. CDR3 length: 12 residues. CDR1 and CDR2 (germline): GTSNPN, SVGIG (reference sequence). This CDR3 is CAGRQGSPEAFF. The CDR3 region has the DNA TGTGCCGGGAGACAGGGGAGCCCTGAAGCTTTCTTT.

This chain links TRBV5-1 with TRBJ2-3; 9 bases align to TRBD1. CDR1 is SGHRS, CDR2 YFSETQ, per germline. V shed 0 bases, J shed 2 bases, and the junction held 1 base outside the gene matches. The CDR3 sequence is 15 residues long. The CDR3 loop is CASSLGQGDTDTQYF. In DNA, the CDR3 is TGCGCCAGCAGCTTGGGACAGGGGGACACAGATACGCAGTATTTT.

V is TRBV7-2 and J is TRBJ2-5, with 8 bases aligning to TRBD2. The V gene end was trimmed by 4 bases and the J gene end by 7 bases; junction bases not matched to a gene: 20. Germline assignment: CDR1 SGHTA and CDR2 FQGNSA. The CDR3 consists of 18 residues. The CDR3 DNA sequence: TGTGCCAGCAGCTCTGGGCCCCTCCGACTAGTCCGGGGGGGGACCCAGTACTTC. It translates to CASSSGPLRLVRGGTQYF.

Here the CDR3 reads CASRKDGLNYGYTF. CDR3 DNA: TGTGCCAGCAGGAAAGACGGACTTAACTATGGCTACACCTTC. J is TRBJ1-2 and V is TRBV28; D is unclear. This CDR3 spans 14 amino acids. V dropped 6 bases and J dropped 1 base, with 12 bases sitting between them. Germline CDR1 is MDHEN and CDR2 is SYDVKM.

The chain combines TRBV6-5 with TRBJ2-6; TRBD1 is a possible D gene (6 bases). Germline CDR1 is MNHEY and CDR2 is SVGAGI. Between the trimmed V and J ends, which lost 6 bases and 0 bases, there was a span of 9 bases. The CDR3 is made up of 15 amino acids. CDR3: CASSRGSSGANVLTF. For the CDR3, the DNA is TGTGCCAGCAGCAGGGGTAGCTCTGGGGCCAACGTCCTGACTTTC.

The chain links TRBV4-1 to TRBJ2-1; a weak D match, TRBD2 (6 bases). The CDR3 spans 15 residues. V gave up 3 bases and J gave up 1 base, with 10 bases separating them. The germline CDR1 and CDR2 sequences are MGHRA and YSYEKL. CDR3 region: CASSHSGVSYNEQFF. CDR3 nucleotides: TGCGCCAGCAGCCACTCGGGGGTATCCTACAATGAGCAGTTCTTC.

The chain is built from TRBV5-1 and TRBJ1-3; 7 bases match TRBD1. J gave up 2 bases and V 4 bases, and 6 bases lay outside the gene matches. The germline gives CDR1 SGHRS, CDR2 YFSETQ. There are 15 residues in the CDR3. CDR3 bases: TGCGCCAGCAGCCGCACAGGGGAGGCTGGAAACACCATATATTTT. Translated: CASSRTGEAGNTIYF. Supplemented by reference TRBV5-1 and TRBJ1-3, the full variable domain reads KAGVTQTPRYLIKTRGQQVTLSCSPISGHRSVSWYQQTPGQGLQFLFEYFSETQRNKGNFPGRFSGRQFSNSRSEMNVSTLELGDSALYLCASSRTGEAGNTIYFGEGSWLTVV.

V gene TRBV5-1 combines with J gene TRBJ2-2, with 10 nucleotides matching TRBD2. From germline, CDR1 is SGHRS and CDR2 YFSETQ. Losses at the gene ends were 4 bases for V and 0 bases for J; bases not matched to a gene: 9. CDR3 length: 18 residues. The CDR3 spells CASSRQSSGGSNTGELFF. DNA of the CDR3: TGCGCCAGCAGCAGACAGTCTAGCGGGGGATCGAACACCGGGGAGCTGTTTTTT.

The CDR3 loop is CAWRLAGYNEQFF. The CDR3 DNA follows: TGTGCCTGGAGACTAGCGGGGTACAATGAGCAGTTCTTC. The gene calls are TRBV30 and TRBJ2-1, with 10 positions matching TRBD2. Germline lookup yields CDR1 GTSNPN and CDR2 SVGIG (reference sequence). The CDR3 runs 13 residues. J was trimmed by 4 bases and V by 3 bases; bases with no gene match: 0.

The DNA for the CDR3 is TGTGCCAGCAGTGTGGGGGGGTACTATGGCTACACCTTC. This sequence encodes CASSVGGYYGYTF. The rearrangement links TRBV6-1 to TRBJ1-2; possible D gene TRBD1, 5 bases. This CDR3 has 13 residues. Germline values: CDR1 MNHNS, CDR2 SASEGT. Trimming took off 4 bases at V and 3 bases at J, with 9 bases between the two ends.

Here the CDR3 reads CASSPQLARVYEQYF. Here the CDR3 DNA reads TGTGCCAGTAGTCCACAACTAGCGAGAGTCTACGAGCAGTACTTC. This chain connects TRBV19 to TRBJ2-7, with 7 bases fitting TRBD2. Germline V gene data show CDR1 as LNHDA and CDR2 as SQIVND (reference sequence). The V segment lost 5 bases and the J segment 3 bases; nucleotides outside the gene matches: 10. The CDR3 covers 15 residues.

The chain joins TRBV28 to TRBJ1-1, with a possible D match to TRBD1 (6 bases). The ends were cut back, 7 bases at V and 6 bases at J, with 21 bases in the middle. The CDR3 totals 15 residues. Germline loops: CDR1 MDHEN, CDR2 SYDVKM. CDR3: CASKALQGGVSEAFF. CDR3 sequence (DNA): TGTGCCAGCAAAGCATTACAGGGAGGGGTGTCTGAAGCTTTCTTT. Drawing the rest from reference TRBV28 and TRBJ1-1, the complete variable domain is DVKVTQSSRYLVKRTGEKVFLECVQDMDHENMFWYRQDPGLGLRLIYFSYDVKMKEKGDIPEGYSVSREKKERFSLILESASTNQTSMYLCASKALQGGVSEAFFGQGTRLTVV.

The V gene is TRBV29-1, the J gene TRBJ2-1, with 10 bases identical to TRBD2. Germline loops: CDR1 SQVTM, CDR2 ANQGSEA. The CDR3 is made up of 16 amino acids. The V gene end was trimmed by 0 bases and the J gene end by 9 bases; junction bases not matched to a gene: 11. CDR3 loop: CSVEDADGTSAIEQFF. The CDR3 DNA sequence: TGCAGCGTTGAAGATGCGGATGGGACTAGCGCGATTGAGCAGTTCTTC.

The chain links TRBV9 to TRBJ2-5, with D possibly being TRBD2 (5 bases). This CDR3 has 13 residues. V lost 7 bases and J lost 3, with 13 bases in between. Germline values: CDR1 SGDLS, CDR2 YYNGEE. The CDR3 reads CASSGLYKETQYF. The DNA for the CDR3 is TGTGCCAGCTCCGGACTGTATAAAGAGACCCAGTACTTC.

The chain has TRBV5-1 and TRBJ2-5, with 12 bases matching TRBD2. The ends lost 4 bases at V and 1 base at J; junction bases unmatched: 5. The CDR3 spans 16 residues. Germline lookup yields CDR1 SGHRS and CDR2 YFSETQ. This chain's CDR3 is CASSPGTSGRQETQYF. DNA of the CDR3: TGCGCCAGCAGCCCAGGGACTAGCGGGCGCCAAGAGACCCAGTACTTC. Using reference TRBV5-1 and TRBJ2-5 for the parts outside the CDR3, the full variable domain is KAGVTQTPRYLIKTRGQQVTLSCSPISGHRSVSWYQQTPGQGLQFLFEYFSETQRNKGNFPGRFSGRQFSNSRSEMNVSTLELGDSALYLCASSPGTSGRQETQYFGPGTRLLVL.

The chain combines TRBV7-8 with TRBJ2-2, with TRBD2 identical over 10 bases. Germline assignment: CDR1 SGHVS and CDR2 FQNEAQ. The CDR3 runs 16 residues. Unmatched junction bases numbered 8, after V lost 7 bases and J lost 3 bases. The CDR3 sequence: CASTYLAGADTGELFF. In DNA form, the CDR3 reads TGTGCCAGCACTTATCTAGCGGGAGCCGACACCGGGGAGCTGTTTTTT.

CDR3 protein: CAWSRQTWQVDYNEQFF. CDR3 coding DNA: TGTGCCTGGAGTCGTCAGACGTGGCAGGTGGACTACAATGAGCAGTTCTTC. The J gene is TRBJ2-1, the V gene TRBV30; unclear D gene. V lost 2 bases and J 3 bases, leaving 20 bases between the germline ends. The CDR3 is 17 residues long. Per germline, CDR1 GTSNPN and CDR2 SVGIG (reference sequence).

The chain couples TRBV15 to TRBJ2-3, with D perhaps matching TRBD2 (5 bases). V lost 1 base to trimming and J lost 2 bases, with 10 bases between them. The CDR3 has 15 amino acids. The germline gives CDR1 LNHNV, CDR2 YYDKDF (reference sequence). Written as DNA, the CDR3 is TGTGCCACCAGCAGAGCCGGGGTCTCCACAGATACGCAGTATTTT. As protein: CATSRAGVSTDTQYF.

This sequence joins TRBV6-5 and TRBJ1-5; 7 bases agree with TRBD1. Germline V gene lookup returns CDR1 MNHEY and CDR2 SVGAGI. With V trimmed by 0 bases and J by 4 bases, 3 bases remained unmatched. This CDR3 is 15 amino acids long. CDR3 DNA sequence: TGTGCCAGCAGTTACTCGGGGACAGAAAATCAGCCCCAGCATTTT. It codes for CASSYSGTENQPQHF.

V usage is TRBV27 and J usage is TRBJ2-2; D is unclear. Germline V gene lookup returns CDR1 MNHEY and CDR2 SMNVEV (reference sequence). The CDR3 spans 12 residues. The germline V and J ends were trimmed by 8 bases and 4 bases, with 8 bases remaining between them. CDR3 in DNA: TGTGCCAGCGGTCCGGTCACCGGGGAGCTGTTTTTT. The encoded protein is CASGPVTGELFF.